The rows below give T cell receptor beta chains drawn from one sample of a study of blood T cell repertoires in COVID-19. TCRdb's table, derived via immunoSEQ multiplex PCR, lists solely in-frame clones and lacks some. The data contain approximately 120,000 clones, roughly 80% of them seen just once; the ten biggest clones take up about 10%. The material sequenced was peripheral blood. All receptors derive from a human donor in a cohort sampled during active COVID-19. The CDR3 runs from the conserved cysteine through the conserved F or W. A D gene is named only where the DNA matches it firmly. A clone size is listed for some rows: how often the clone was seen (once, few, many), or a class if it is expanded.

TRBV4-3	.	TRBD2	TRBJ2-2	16	CASSQVASGSTGELFF	TGCGCCAGCAGCCAAGTGGCTAGCGGGAGCACCGGGGAGCTGTTTTTT
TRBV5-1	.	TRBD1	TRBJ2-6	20	CASSFLSPRDRGTGANVLTF	TGCGCCAGCAGCTTCTTAAGCCCCCGGGACAGGGGGACTGGGGCCAACGTCCTGACTTTC
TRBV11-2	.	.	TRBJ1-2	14	CASSTGTVSYGYTF	TGTGCCAGCAGCACAGGGACCGTGTCCTATGGCTACACCTTC
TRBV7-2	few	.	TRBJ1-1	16	CASRRQGTPQNTEAFF	TGTGCCAGCAGGCGTCAGGGTACCCCTCAGAACACTGAAGCTTTCTTT
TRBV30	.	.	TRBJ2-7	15	CAWSVKGISAYEQYF	TGTGCCTGGAGTGTAAAGGGGATCAGTGCTTACGAGCAGTACTTC
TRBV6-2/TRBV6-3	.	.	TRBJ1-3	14	CASSPPYSGNTIYF	TGTGCCAGCAGTCCCCCCTACTCTGGAAACACCATATATTTT
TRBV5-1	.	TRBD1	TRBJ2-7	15	CASSLGQVGTYEQYF	TGCGCCAGCAGCCTGGGACAGGTGGGAACCTACGAGCAGTACTTC
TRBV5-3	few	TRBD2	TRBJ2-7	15	CARSLVGTSDYEQYF	TGTGCCAGAAGCTTGGTCGGGACTAGCGACTACGAGCAGTACTTC
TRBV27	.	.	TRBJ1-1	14	CASSLLGHKLVAFF	TGTGCCAGCAGTTTACTGGGACACAAGTTAGTGGCTTTCTTT
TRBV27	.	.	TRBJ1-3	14	CASSLGASGNTIYF	TGTGCCAGCAGTTTAGGGGCCTCTGGAAACACCATATATTTT
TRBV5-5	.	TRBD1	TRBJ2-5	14	CASSLGTGQETQYF	TGTGCCAGCAGCTTGGGGACAGGGCAAGAGACCCAGTACTTC
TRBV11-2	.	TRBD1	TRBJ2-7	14	CASSSRDRTYEQYF	TGTGCCAGCAGCAGCCGGGACAGAACCTACGAGCAGTACTTC
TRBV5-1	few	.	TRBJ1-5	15	CASSLVPGVNQPQHF	TGCGCCAGCAGCTTGGTGCCCGGGGTCAATCAGCCCCAGCATTTT
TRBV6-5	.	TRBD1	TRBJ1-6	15	CASSYSTGVNSPLHF	TGTGCCAGCAGTTACTCTACAGGGGTTAATTCACCCCTCCACTTT
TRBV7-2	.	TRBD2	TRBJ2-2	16	CASSLLIRGVGGELFF	TGTGCCAGCAGCTTACTAATCCGGGGGGTTGGCGGGGAGCTGTTTTTT
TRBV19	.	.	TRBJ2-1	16	CASSTLTNALGNEQFF	TGTGCCAGTAGTACCTTGACTAACGCCTTGGGGAATGAGCAGTTCTTC
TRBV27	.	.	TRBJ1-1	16	CASSSALLGSSTEAFF	TGTGCCAGCAGTTCGGCCCTTCTCGGGTCGTCCACTGAAGCTTTCTTT
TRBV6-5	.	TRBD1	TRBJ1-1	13	CASSRGTGTEAFF	TGTGCCAGCAGCCGCGGGACAGGTACTGAAGCTTTCTTT
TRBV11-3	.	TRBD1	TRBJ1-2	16	CASSLGAGQGDYGYTF	TGTGCCAGCAGCTTAGGGGCGGGACAGGGTGACTATGGCTACACCTTC
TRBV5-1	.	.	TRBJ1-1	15	CASSLAGLTNTEAFF	TGCGCCAGCAGCTTGGCCGGACTAACGAACACTGAAGCTTTCTTT
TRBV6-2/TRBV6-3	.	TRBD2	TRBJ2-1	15	CASSPGTSGYNEQFF	TGTGCCAGCAGTCCCGGGACTAGCGGGTACAATGAGCAGTTCTTC
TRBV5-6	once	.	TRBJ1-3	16	CASSLVDTYSGNTIYF	TGTGCCAGCAGCTTGGTGGACACCTACTCTGGAAACACCATATATTTT
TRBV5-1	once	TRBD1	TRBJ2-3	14	CASTPRQGTDTQYF	TGCGCCAGCACACCTCGACAGGGGACAGATACGCAGTATTTT
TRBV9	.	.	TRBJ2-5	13	CASSPSASETQYF	TGTGCCAGCAGCCCTAGTGCTTCGGAGACCCAGTACTTC
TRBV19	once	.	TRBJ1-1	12	CASSSRDTEAFF	TGTGCCAGTAGTAGCCGGGACACTGAAGCTTTCTTT
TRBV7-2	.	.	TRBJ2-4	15	CASSLGTNNKNIQYF	TGTGCCAGCAGCTTAGGAACAAACAACAAAAACATTCAGTACTTC
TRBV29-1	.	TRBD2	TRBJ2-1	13	CSVEVGTRHEQFF	TGCAGCGTTGAAGTAGGGACTAGGCATGAGCAGTTCTTC
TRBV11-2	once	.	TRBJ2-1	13	CASSLGERGEQFF	TGTGCCAGCAGCTTAGGGGAGAGAGGTGAGCAGTTCTTC
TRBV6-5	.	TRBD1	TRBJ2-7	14	CASSQTGASYEQYF	TGTGCCAGCAGTCAGACAGGGGCAAGCTACGAGCAGTACTTC
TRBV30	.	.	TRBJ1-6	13	CAWSQGTNSPLHF	TGTGCCTGGAGTCAGGGCACTAATTCACCCCTCCACTTT
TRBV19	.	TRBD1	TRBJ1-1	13	CASSRQGGTEAFF	TGTGCCAGTAGCAGACAGGGGGGCACTGAAGCTTTCTTT
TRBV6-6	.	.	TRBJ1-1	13	CASRQGLNTEAFF	TGTGCCAGCAGACAGGGCCTGAACACTGAAGCTTTCTTT
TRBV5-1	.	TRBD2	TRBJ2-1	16	CASSPPGLASSNEQFF	TGCGCCAGCAGCCCACCGGGACTAGCCTCTTCCAATGAGCAGTTCTTC
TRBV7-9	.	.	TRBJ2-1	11	CASSQNHEQFF	TGTGCCAGCAGCCAGAACCATGAGCAGTTCTTC
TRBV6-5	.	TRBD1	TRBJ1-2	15	CASSYSDRGSYGYTF	TGTGCCAGCAGTTACTCGGACAGGGGTAGCTATGGCTACACCTTC
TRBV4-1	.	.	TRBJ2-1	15	CASSQVEEVYNEQFF	TGCGCCAGCAGCCAAGTAGAGGAAGTTTACAATGAGCAGTTCTTC
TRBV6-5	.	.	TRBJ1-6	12	CASTRSNSPLHF	TGTGCCAGCACTCGGAGTAATTCACCCCTCCACTTT
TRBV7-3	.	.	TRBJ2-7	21	CASSLTPGLANGEPTSYEQYF	TGTGCCAGCAGCTTAACACCCGGGCTTGCGAACGGGGAGCCGACCTCCTACGAGCAGTACTTC
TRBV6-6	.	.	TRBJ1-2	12	CASDQTGYGYTF	TGTGCCAGCGACCAGACAGGCTATGGCTACACCTTC
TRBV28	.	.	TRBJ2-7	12	CASRTGSAEQYF	TGTGCCAGCAGAACGGGAAGCGCCGAGCAGTACTTC
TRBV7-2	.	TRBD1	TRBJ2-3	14	CASRPTGGKDTQYF	TGTGCCAGCAGGCCGACAGGGGGCAAAGATACGCAGTATTTT
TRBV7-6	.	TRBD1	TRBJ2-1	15	CASSLGQGVENEQFF	TGTGCCAGCAGCTTGGGACAGGGGGTCGAAAATGAGCAGTTCTTC
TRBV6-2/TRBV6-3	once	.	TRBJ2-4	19	CASSRSFSGAQMRLNIQYF	TGTGCCAGCAGTCGTTCATTCTCAGGCGCCCAAATGAGATTAAACATTCAGTACTTC
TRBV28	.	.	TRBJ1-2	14	CASRTDRPSKDYTF	TGTGCCAGCAGAACCGACAGGCCCTCGAAGGACTACACCTTC
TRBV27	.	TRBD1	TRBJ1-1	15	CASSKQTGEVTEAFF	TGTGCCAGCAGTAAGCAGACAGGGGAGGTCACTGAAGCTTTCTTT
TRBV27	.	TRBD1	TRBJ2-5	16	CASRVKQGALGETQYF	TGTGCCAGCAGGGTCAAACAGGGGGCATTGGGAGAGACCCAGTACTTC
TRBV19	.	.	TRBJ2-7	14	CASSIQGSSYEQYF	TGTGCCAGTAGTATACAGGGGTCCTCCTACGAGCAGTACTTC
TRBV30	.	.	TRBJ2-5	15	CAWSVGAGIQETQYF	TGTGCCTGGAGTGTAGGGGCAGGGATCCAAGAGACCCAGTACTTC